The sequence of this T cell receptor beta chain was determined in a study of cytomegalovirus exposure and HLA in healthy donors. Across the whole study: Earlier results showed 90 million to 130 million unique TCR beta sequences derived from about 179 million T cells. Samples from HLA-typed donors yielded about 85 million unique TCRs in an early data release. Study-wide points: Altogether, 164 TCR beta chains were recorded as cytomegalovirus-associated. Common viral pathogens seemed, in a later analysis, to connect with several of the most significant clusters.

The germline V gene encodes CDR1 ENHRY and CDR2 SYGVKD. The CDR3 loop spans 12 amino acids. Trimming took 7 bases from V and 8 from J, leaving 14 bases between them. As to this clone: Its cognate antigen is unknown.

The PCR was carried out with 60 Vbeta primers and 13 Jbeta primers. The method was immunoSEQ multiplex PCR; TCRdb's version includes in-frame clones alone and lacks a portion of them. The table records roughly 72,000 clones, approximately 79% of them present only once. The receptor comes from a middle-aged woman in good health and CMV-seropositive. The rearrangement links TRBV10-3 to TRBJ1-2; the D gene is possibly TRBD1 (6 bases). The sequencing sample was made of PBMCs. CDR3 sequence reads: CAITENRDGYTF. The CDR3 DNA sequence: TGTGCCATCACCGAGAACAGGGACGGCTACACCTTC.